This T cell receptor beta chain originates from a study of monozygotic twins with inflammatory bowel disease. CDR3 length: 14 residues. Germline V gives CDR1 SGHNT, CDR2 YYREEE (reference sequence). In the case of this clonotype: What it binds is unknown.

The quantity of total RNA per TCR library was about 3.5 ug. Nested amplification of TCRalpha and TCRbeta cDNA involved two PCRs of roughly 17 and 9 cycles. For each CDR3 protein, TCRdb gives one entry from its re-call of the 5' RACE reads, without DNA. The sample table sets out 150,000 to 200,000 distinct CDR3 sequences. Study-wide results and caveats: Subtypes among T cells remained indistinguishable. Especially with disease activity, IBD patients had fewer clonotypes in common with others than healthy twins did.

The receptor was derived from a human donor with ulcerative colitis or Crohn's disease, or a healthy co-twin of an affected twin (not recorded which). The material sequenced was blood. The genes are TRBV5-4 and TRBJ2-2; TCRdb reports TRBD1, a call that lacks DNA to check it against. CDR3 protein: CASSSGIDTGELFF.